Each of the 26 T cell receptor beta chains below was sequenced from the same sample in a study of beta chain features in type 1 diabetes. The isolated RNA, all of it, was reverse transcribed, so expressed TCRB transcripts were what got sequenced. The protocol was immunoSEQ multiplex PCR, while the TCRdb copy is restricted to in-frame clones and leaves out a portion. The repertoire holds under 550,000 clones, with about an eighth as singletons. The material sequenced was naive CD4+ T cells from blood. Receptor source: a woman between 18 and 29 years old in good health.

This clone was detected only a few times. V is TRBV19 and J is TRBJ2-3; D is possibly TRBD2 (6 bases). Trimming pared 10 bases from V and 2 bases from J, leaving 10 bases between. This CDR3 has 12 amino acids. Germline V gene sequence: CDR1 LNHDA, CDR2 SQIVND (reference sequence). As DNA, the CDR3 is TGTGCCATCAAGGACTACACAGATACGCAGTATTTT. Protein product: CAIKDYTDTQYF.

This clone was seen only a few times. The rearrangement uses TRBV9 and TRBJ1-1; possible D gene TRBD1, 6 bases. CDR1 SGDLS and CDR2 YYNGEE come from the germline V gene. V was cut by 4 bases and J by 6 bases, with 19 bases left in between. This CDR3 has 15 residues. The CDR3 DNA follows: TGTGCCAGCAGCTCCAGGGGAGCGGATAAGGCTGAAGCTTTCTTT. This sequence encodes CASSSRGADKAEAFF.

The V gene is TRBV7-9, the J gene TRBJ2-1; D possibly corresponds to TRBD2 (6 bases). Germline CDR1 is SEHNR and CDR2 is FQNEAQ (reference sequence). CDR3 length equals 14 residues. The germline V and J ends were trimmed by 6 bases and 6 bases, with 15 bases remaining between them. The CDR3: CASRKEVEGNEQFF. The CDR3 nucleotides read TGTGCCAGCAGGAAGGAAGTGGAGGGCAATGAGCAGTTCTTC.

A few counts support this clone. The chain links TRBV7-8 to TRBJ2-1; unclear D gene. The ends were cut back, 5 bases at V and 10 bases at J, with 27 bases in the middle. The CDR3 is made up of 17 amino acids. Germline assignment: CDR1 SGHVS and CDR2 FQNEAQ. The CDR3 loop reads CASSPVGYSTRSVEQFF. Here the CDR3 DNA reads TGTGCCAGCAGCCCAGTGGGGTATAGTACCAGGTCAGTCGAGCAGTTCTTC.

The sample holds a few counts of this clone. The chain has TRBV7-9 and TRBJ2-3, with 7 nucleotides matching TRBD2. With 4 bases clipped from V and 2 bases from J, the junction kept 3 bases outside the gene matches. From germline, CDR1 is SEHNR and CDR2 FQNEAQ (reference sequence). The CDR3 totals 14 residues. CDR3 sequence (DNA): TGTGCCAGCAGCTACGCGGGAGCCACAGATACGCAGTATTTT. Protein product: CASSYAGATDTQYF.

This clone was observed a few times. V usage is TRBV5-1 and J usage is TRBJ2-7; 7 nucleotides line up with TRBD2. Trimming took 0 bases from V and 3 from J; bases not matched to a gene: 3. CDR1 is SGHRS, CDR2 YFSETQ, per germline. The CDR3 sequence is 14 residues long. The CDR3 loop is CASSLGGSRYEQYF. The DNA for the CDR3 is TGCGCCAGCAGCTTGGGCGGGAGCCGCTACGAGCAGTACTTC.

The J gene is TRBJ2-3, the V gene TRBV7-2, with no clear D. V shed 7 bases and J shed 5 bases, with 13 bases lying between them. Germline-derived CDR1 and CDR2 are SGHTA and FQGNSA. The CDR3 spans 13 residues. The CDR3 loop reads CASTTLWGDTQYF. For the CDR3, the DNA is TGTGCCAGCACCACATTATGGGGAGATACGCAGTATTTT.

This clone was counted only a few times. This chain links TRBV6-6 with TRBJ1-1; 8 bases line up with TRBD1. The germline CDR1 and CDR2 sequences are MNHNY and SVGAGI (reference sequence). The CDR3 covers 13 residues. Germline trimming cut 8 bases from V and 2 bases from J; bases unmatched to any gene: 4. The CDR3 protein is CASAGQGNTEAFF. CDR3 DNA: TGTGCCAGCGCAGGACAGGGAAACACTGAAGCTTTCTTT.

A single count supports this clone. The chain carries TRBV9 and TRBJ2-5; 10 positions agree with TRBD2. The CDR3 is made up of 16 amino acids. CDR1 and CDR2 from the germline V gene are SGDLS and YYNGEE. With 6 bases clipped from V and 6 bases from J, the junction kept 14 bases outside the gene matches. CDR3 protein: CASTPGGSGRGQTQYF. The CDR3 DNA reads as TGTGCCAGCACCCCGGGAGGGAGCGGGAGGGGACAGACCCAGTACTTC.

CDR3 in amino acids: CASSWRRFSGNTIYF. CDR3 coding DNA: TGTGCCAGCAGCTGGCGGAGGTTCTCTGGAAACACCATATATTTT. The chain employs TRBV5-6 and TRBJ1-3, with D uncertain. Trimming left V 3 bases short and J 0 bases short, with 10 bases between. This CDR3 comprises 15 residues. The germline gives CDR1 SGHDT, CDR2 YYEEEE.

V and J are TRBV28 and TRBJ2-3; the D gene is possibly TRBD1 (5 bases). Per germline, CDR1 MDHEN and CDR2 SYDVKM. Trimming took off 5 bases at V and 2 bases at J, with 17 bases between the two ends. This CDR3 contains 16 residues. Here the CDR3 reads CASSTQTKGDTDTQYF. For the CDR3, the DNA is TGTGCCAGCAGTACCCAAACCAAAGGGGACACAGATACGCAGTATTTT.

This clone was seen a handful of times. The rearrangement uses TRBV19 and TRBJ2-7; 11 bases line up with TRBD2. The CDR3 is 15 residues long. Germline V gene lookup returns CDR1 LNHDA and CDR2 SQIVND (reference sequence). V was pared by 1 base and J by 5 bases, with 4 bases of the junction left unmatched. This CDR3 is CASSIATSGRDEQYF. DNA for the CDR3: TGTGCCAGTAGTATAGCTACTAGCGGGAGAGACGAGCAGTACTTC.

For this clone: The same CDR3 also results from other DNA sequences found in this sample. V gene TRBV28 combines with J gene TRBJ2-7, with D maybe TRBD1 (5 bases). With 2 bases removed from V and 3 bases from J, the gap between germline ends came to 5 bases. Germline loops: CDR1 MDHEN, CDR2 SYDVKM. The CDR3 contains 12 residues. The CDR3 DNA sequence: TGTGCCAGCAGTTTACAGGGCTACGAGCAGTACGTC. Encoded protein: CASSLQGYEQYV.

The V and J genes are TRBV2 and TRBJ1-1, with D unresolved. CDR3 length: 15 amino acids. Germline loops: CDR1 SNHLY, CDR2 FYNNEI. V gave up 6 bases and J gave up 4 bases, with 18 bases separating them. DNA for the CDR3: TGTGCCAGCAGGGCGACACAGCTGAGGACCACTGAAGCTTTCTTT. It encodes CASRATQLRTTEAFF. Drawing the rest from reference TRBV2 and TRBJ1-1, the complete variable domain is EPEVTQTPSHQVTQMGQEVILRCVPISNHLYFYWYRQILGQKVEFLVSFYNNEISEKSEIFDDQFSVERPDGSNFTLKIRSTKLEDSAMYFCASRATQLRTTEAFFGQGTRLTVV.

This clone has only a few counts. The V gene is TRBV7-8, the J gene TRBJ1-4; D not certain. V dropped 5 bases and J dropped 7 bases, with 11 bases sitting between them. CDR3 length: 13 residues. Germline-derived CDR1 and CDR2 are SGHVS and FQNEAQ. CDR3 loop: CASSLGYFEKLFF. As DNA, the CDR3 is TGTGCCAGCAGCCTGGGGTATTTTGAAAAACTGTTTTTT.

V and J are TRBV4-2 and TRBJ2-7; TRBD2 might be the D (7 bases). V shed 2 bases and J shed 4 bases, with 27 bases lying between them. Germline loops: CDR1 LGHNA, CDR2 YNFKEQ. The CDR3 totals 19 residues. DNA for the CDR3: TGTGCCAGCAGCCAAACGAGTTGGAGGGGGAGCGGGATGAATTACGAGCAGTACTTC. Translating it yields CASSQTSWRGSGMNYEQYF.

This clone was observed a handful of times. The rearrangement links TRBV14 to TRBJ2-1, with 8 bases matching TRBD1. This CDR3 comprises 13 residues. Germline CDR1 reads SGHDN; CDR2 reads FVKESK. The V segment lost 8 bases and the J segment 8 bases; nucleotides outside the gene matches: 8. The CDR3 DNA follows: TGTGCCAGCGAACCAGGGGGCTCAGATGAGCAGTTCTTC. It specifies CASEPGGSDEQFF.

The rearrangement links TRBV7-7 to TRBJ2-2, with TRBD2 matching over 7 bases. The ends lost 10 bases at V and 3 bases at J; junction bases unmatched: 8. The CDR3 extends over 14 amino acids. CDR1 SSHAT and CDR2 FNYEAQ come from the germline V gene (reference sequence). DNA for the CDR3: TGTGCCACCGCTGCGGGGGTGGACACCGGGGAGCTGTTTTTT. It encodes CATAAGVDTGELFF. Full variable domain (remainder filled in from reference TRBV7-7 and TRBJ2-2): GAGVSQSPRYKVTKRGQDVTLRCDPISSHATLYWYQQALGQGPEFLTYFNYEAQPDKSGLPSDRFSAERPEGSISTLTIQRTEQRDSAMYRCATAAGVDTGELFFGEGSRLTVL.

The chain links TRBV4-3 to TRBJ2-3; 7 bases are shared with TRBD2. The J segment lost 9 bases and the V segment lost 1 base, leaving 10 bases of the junction unmatched. CDR1 is LGHNA and CDR2 is YSLEER in the germline V gene. The CDR3 is 15 residues long. DNA of the CDR3: TGCGCCAGCAGCCAAGGGGGGGGACCCGGATACACGCAGTATTTT. It codes for CASSQGGGPGYTQYF.

This clone was counted a few times. This chain joins TRBV9 and TRBJ2-1; D uncertain. Trimming took 0 bases from V and 10 from J, leaving 11 bases between them. The CDR3 runs to 13 residues. Germline V lookup: CDR1 SGDLS, CDR2 YYNGEE. The CDR3, as DNA: TGTGCCAGCAGCGTAGAGGTCGTTGGGGAGCAGTTCTTC. It encodes CASSVEVVGEQFF.

The chain recombines TRBV29-1 with TRBJ1-1; TRBD1 aligns across 9 bases. V was clipped by 4 bases and J by 4 bases; unmatched bases: 7. Germline V gene data show CDR1 as SQVTM and CDR2 as ANQGSEA. The CDR3 is 14 residues long. The CDR3 DNA sequence: TGCAGCGTTGGGGGACAGGGAGTCGCCACTGAAGCTTTCTTT. It specifies CSVGGQGVATEAFF. Supplemented by reference TRBV29-1 and TRBJ1-1, the full variable domain reads SAVISQKPSRDICQRGTSLTIQCQVDSQVTMMFWYRQQPGQSLTLIATANQGSEATYESGFVIDKFPISRPNLTFSTLTVSNMSPEDSSIYLCSVGGQGVATEAFFGQGTRLTVV.

This clone has only a few counts. V usage is TRBV29-1 and J usage is TRBJ1-5, with D unclear. Trimming took off 4 bases at V and 7 bases at J, with 14 bases between the two ends. The CDR3 totals 13 residues. Germline loops: CDR1 SQVTM, CDR2 ANQGSEA. This CDR3 is CSVVGVLGQPQHF. The CDR3 nucleotides are TGCAGCGTTGTTGGGGTATTAGGGCAGCCCCAGCATTTT. Combining the CDR3 with reference TRBV29-1 and TRBJ1-5 gives the whole variable domain SAVISQKPSRDICQRGTSLTIQCQVDSQVTMMFWYRQQPGQSLTLIATANQGSEATYESGFVIDKFPISRPNLTFSTLTVSNMSPEDSSIYLCSVVGVLGQPQHFGDGTRLSIL.

This clone occurred a few times. The genes are TRBV29-1 and TRBJ2-1, with a possible D match to TRBD2 (7 bases). The CDR3 length is 15 residues. The V end was cut by 2 bases, the J end by 6 bases, with 17 bases between. Germline CDR1 and CDR2: SQVTM and ANQGSEA. CDR3 sequence reads: CSVEMSSRGGNEQFF. The DNA for the CDR3 is TGCAGCGTTGAAATGTCTTCGAGGGGGGGCAATGAGCAGTTCTTC.

This clone was seen more than once but under ten times. The chain carries TRBV7-9 and TRBJ1-1, with 9 bases that match TRBD1. The germline V gene encodes CDR1 SEHNR and CDR2 FQNEAQ (reference sequence). V lost 5 bases to trimming and J lost 2 bases; unmatched junction nucleotides: 3. The CDR3 has 14 residues. This CDR3 is CASSRTGVNTEAFF. In DNA, the CDR3 is TGTGCCAGCAGCCGGACAGGGGTCAACACTGAAGCTTTCTTT.

This clone was seen only a few times. CDR3 sequence (DNA): TGTGCCAGCAGTGGGATGAGGTTAGCCAAAAACATTCAGTACTTC. Residues: CASSGMRLAKNIQYF. This chain uses TRBV6-4 with TRBJ2-4; D remains unclear. The germline V gene has CDR1 MRHNA and CDR2 SNTAGT. V lost 4 bases and J lost 0, with 10 bases in between. This CDR3 region has 15 residues.

This clone was picked up a small number of times. V usage is TRBV4-3 and J usage is TRBJ2-5, with D hard to call. CDR3 length equals 14 residues. The germline V and J ends were trimmed by 4 bases and 5 bases, with 14 bases remaining between them. Germline lookup yields CDR1 LGHNA and CDR2 YSLEER. CDR3 region: CASSPRGNAETQYF. CDR3 nucleotides: TGCGCCAGCAGCCCAAGAGGCAACGCCGAGACCCAGTACTTC.